This T cell receptor (beta chain) stems from a study of blood T cell repertoires in COVID-19. After removal of 4 bases from V and 5 bases from J, the junction contained 8 bases not matched to a gene. The CDR3 consists of 16 residues. Germline CDR1 SGHRS, CDR2 YFSETQ. In the original processing: Nucleated cell number was recorded as an estimate derived from reference gene primer amplification. Measured with immunoSEQ multiplex PCR; TCRdb has only the in-frame clones, and not every one. V and J calls and clone size are those listed in that table; D and trimming were worked out from the DNA. The sample has 80,000 to 100,000 clones; about 82% are singletons.

The clonotype originates from a woman of 80 years or more in a cohort sampled during active or convalescent COVID-19. The sample taken for sequencing was peripheral blood. V gene TRBV5-1 combines with J gene TRBJ2-1; 11 bases map to TRBD2. The CDR3 region has the DNA TGCGCCAGCAGCCTACTAGCGGGAGAGGTGCACAATGAGCAGTTCTTC. This translates into CASSLLAGEVHNEQFF.